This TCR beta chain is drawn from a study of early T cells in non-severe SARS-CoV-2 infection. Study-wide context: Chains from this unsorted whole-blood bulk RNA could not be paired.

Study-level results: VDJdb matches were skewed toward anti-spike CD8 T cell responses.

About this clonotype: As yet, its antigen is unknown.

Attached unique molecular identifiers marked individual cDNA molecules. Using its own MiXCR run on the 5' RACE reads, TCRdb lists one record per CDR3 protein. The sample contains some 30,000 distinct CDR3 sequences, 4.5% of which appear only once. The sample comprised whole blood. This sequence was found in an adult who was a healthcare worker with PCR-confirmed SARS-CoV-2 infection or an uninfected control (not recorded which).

DNA of the CDR3: TGTGCCAGCAGGACAGGGGACCGAAACACTGAAGCTTTCTTT. Its translation: CASRTGDRNTEAFF. The chain joins TRBV6-6 to TRBJ1-1, with 8 positions matching TRBD1. The V segment lost 6 bases and the J segment 2 bases; nucleotides outside the gene matches: 5. The CDR3 length is 14 residues. Germline V gene lookup returns CDR1 MNHNY and CDR2 SVGAGI (reference sequence).